This T cell receptor (beta chain) was profiled in a study of CD8 T cells in Susac syndrome. Trimming cost V 3 bases and J 5 bases; bases outside gene matches: 8. Germline V CDR1 and CDR2: SGDLS, YYNGEE. The CDR3 is 16 residues long. An input of about 0.5 to 1 ug of RNA was subjected to reverse transcription using random hexamers. A single record per CDR3 protein comes from TCRdb applying MiXCR to the immunoSEQ multiplex PCR reads. The top ten hold 0.13% to 0.15% of the sample, which has more than 150,000 distinct CDR3 sequences, nearly 97% seen once. The rearrangement joins TRBV9 to TRBJ2-2; 9 bases are shared with TRBD1. The source material was CD8+ T cells from PBMCs. The receptor was isolated from a human donor with multiple sclerosis. CDR3 amino acids: CASSDRGHLGTGELFF. CDR3 bases: TGTGCCAGCAGCGACAGGGGGCATCTGGGGACCGGGGAGCTGTTTTTT.